Each of the 11 T cell receptor beta chains below was sequenced from the same sample in a study of OX40 agonist ivuxolimab in advanced cancers. Produced via immunoSEQ multiplex PCR; TCRdb's table is partial and in-frame only. The sample lists 70,000 to 80,000 clones; 80% to 95% were seen once. The source material was CD4+ or CD8+ T cells sorted from blood, sampled in a trial of the OX40 agonist ivuxolimab. The receptor source for this set is an adult with an advanced solid tumor such as melanoma, head and neck, liver or kidney cancer.

The rearrangement links TRBV30 to TRBJ2-7, with a tentative D call TRBD1 (6 bases). Germline CDR1 GTSNPN, CDR2 SVGIG (reference sequence). The V gene lost 2 bases and the J gene lost 4 bases, with 9 bases spanning the gap. The CDR3 loop spans 12 amino acids. The DNA of the CDR3 is TGTGCCTGGAGTCCCGACAGGTACGAGCAGTACTTC. This encodes CAWSPDRYEQYF.

The chain employs TRBV6-4 and TRBJ1-5; D gene ambiguous. From germline, CDR1 is MRHNA and CDR2 SNTAGT. The V and J ends lost 4 bases and 0 bases respectively, with 25 bases between them. This CDR3 comprises 20 residues. The CDR3 here is CASSALLRSTSHYSNQPQHF. In nucleotides, the CDR3 is TGTGCCAGCAGTGCTTTACTCCGATCTACGAGCCATTATAGCAATCAGCCCCAGCATTTT.

V is TRBV6-5 and J is TRBJ2-3; no reliable D call. CDR3 size: 14 residues. The germline V and J ends were trimmed by 0 bases and 1 base, with 5 bases remaining between them. In germline, CDR1 is MNHEY, CDR2 SVGAGI. CDR3 amino acids: CASSYSRGTDTQYF. Written as DNA, the CDR3 is TGTGCCAGCAGTTACTCACGGGGCACAGATACGCAGTATTTT.

V gene TRBV2 combines with J gene TRBJ1-5; D possibly corresponds to TRBD1 (5 bases). CDR1 is SNHLY and CDR2 is FYNNEI in the germline V gene. Trimming took off 11 bases at V and 7 bases at J, with 12 bases between the two ends. This CDR3 comprises 11 residues. The CDR3 is CALGEGQPQHF. The CDR3 nucleotides read TGTGCCCTAGGGGAAGGGCAGCCCCAGCATTTT. Combining the CDR3 with reference TRBV2 and TRBJ1-5 gives the whole variable domain EPEVTQTPSHQVTQMGQEVILRCVPISNHLYFYWYRQILGQKVEFLVSFYNNEISEKSEIFDDQFSVERPDGSNFTLKIRSTKLEDSAMYFCALGEGQPQHFGDGTRLSIL.

The V gene is TRBV19, the J gene TRBJ2-2; tentatively, D is TRBD1 or TRBD2 (5 bases each). Germline V gene data show CDR1 as LNHDA and CDR2 as SQIVND (reference sequence). The length of the CDR3 is 15 residues. Trimming removed 9 bases at V and 6 bases at J, with 20 bases between. CDR3 coding DNA: TGTGCCAGCGATACCGGGACCCTTACCGCCGGGGAGCTGTTTTTT. It encodes CASDTGTLTAGELFF.

This chain uses TRBV30 with TRBJ1-5; D not resolved. V was shortened by 1 base and J by 6 bases, with 10 bases between the two germline ends. This CDR3 spans 13 amino acids. CDR1 GTSNPN and CDR2 SVGIG come from the germline V gene (reference sequence). As DNA, the CDR3 is TGTGCCTGGAGTGCCGGAGATCCTCAGCCCCAGCATTTT. Its translation: CAWSAGDPQPQHF.

The V gene is TRBV4-2, the J gene TRBJ2-1; either TRBD1 or TRBD2 may fit D (5 bases each). The length of the CDR3 is 15 residues. Trimming shortened V by 0 bases and J by 9 bases, and 15 bases separated the two germline ends. Germline V gene lookup returns CDR1 LGHNA and CDR2 YNFKEQ. CDR3 amino acids: CASSQDRAEGVEQFF. CDR3 in DNA: TGTGCCAGCAGCCAAGACAGGGCTGAGGGTGTTGAGCAGTTCTTC.

The V gene is TRBV11-2, the J gene TRBJ2-5, with a tentative D call TRBD2 (7 bases). The germline gives CDR1 SGHAT, CDR2 FQNNGV. The CDR3 is made up of 13 amino acids. Trimming took 5 bases from V and 5 from J, leaving 12 bases between them. Here the CDR3 reads CASSHPGGETQYF. As DNA, the CDR3 is TGTGCCAGCAGCCACCCGGGGGGCGAGACCCAGTACTTC.

This chain links TRBV30 with TRBJ2-5; TRBD2 matches at 15 bases. Germline V CDR1 and CDR2: GTSNPN, SVGIG (reference sequence). Trimming removed 2 bases from V and 5 bases from J; junction bases left unmatched: 6. The CDR3 runs to 16 residues. CDR3 nucleotides: TGTGCCTGGAGTTTTGGGACTAGCGGGGGGTGGGAGACCCAGTACTTC. The encoded protein is CAWSFGTSGGWETQYF.

The chain carries TRBV11-2 and TRBJ1-1; no reliable D call. Trimming stripped 3 bases from V and 0 bases from J, with 14 bases between. CDR1 and CDR2 from the germline V gene are SGHAT and FQNNGV. This CDR3 is built from 16 residues. CDR3 nucleotide sequence: TGTGCCAGCAGCTTTTTCGGGGAGTCCATGAACACTGAAGCTTTCTTT. It encodes CASSFFGESMNTEAFF.

The CDR3 DNA reads TGTGCCAGCAGTGAATGGGGGGGAGGCTCCTACAATGAGCAGTTCTTC. This translates into CASSEWGGGSYNEQFF. This chain connects TRBV2 to TRBJ2-1; 7 bases are a match to TRBD2. With V trimmed by 2 bases and J by 0 bases, 4 bases remained unmatched. The V gene's germline CDR1 is SNHLY and CDR2 FYNNEI. This CDR3 spans 16 amino acids.